The 27 T cell receptor beta chains listed next were all sequenced from one sample in a study of cytomegalovirus exposure and HLA in healthy donors. The PCR employed 60 Vbeta primers together with 13 Jbeta primers. The protocol was immunoSEQ multiplex PCR, while the TCRdb copy is restricted to in-frame clones and leaves out a portion. There are roughly 150,000 clones in the sample; approximately 79% occur only once, and about 6.4% lies in the top ten. Sequenced material: PBMCs. The receptors were gathered from a woman aged 50 to 65 in good health and CMV-seropositive.

A remark on this clone: The junction departs from the called germline gene at one end, perhaps through a read error. The rearrangement links TRBV7-9 to TRBJ2-7, with no clear D. The CDR3 extends over 11 amino acids. Germline lookup yields CDR1 SEHNR and CDR2 FQNEAQ (reference sequence). The DNA of the CDR3 is TGTTCCAGCAGCCTCTCCTACGAGCAGTACTTC. As protein: CSSSLSYEQYF.

This clone was seen more than once but under ten times. The J gene is TRBJ2-1, the V gene TRBV5-6; 7 nucleotides line up with TRBD1. V lost 3 bases and J lost 0; bases outside the gene matches: 6. The germline V gene encodes CDR1 SGHDT and CDR2 YYEEEE. The CDR3 is 16 amino acids. The DNA for the CDR3 is TGTGCCAGCAGCTATAAGGGGGCCCCCTCCTACAATGAGCAGTTCTTC. Protein: CASSYKGAPSYNEQFF.

The chain employs TRBV7-9 and TRBJ1-6; possibly TRBD1 for D (6 bases). The CDR3 is made up of 15 amino acids. CDR1 SEHNR and CDR2 FQNEAQ come from the germline V gene (reference sequence). The germline V and J ends were trimmed by 2 bases and 5 bases, with 10 bases remaining between them. The CDR3 loop is CASSLSGQHNSPLHF. CDR3 DNA: TGTGCCAGCAGCTTATCCGGACAGCATAATTCACCCCTCCACTTT.

The V gene is TRBV7-8, the J gene TRBJ1-1; maybe TRBD1 (5 bases). There are 15 residues in the CDR3. Trimming took off 5 bases at V and 0 bases at J, with 13 bases between the two ends. CDR1 and CDR2 (germline): SGHVS, FQNEAQ. This CDR3 reads CASSPTEKVNTEAFF. CDR3 nucleotide sequence: TGTGCCAGCAGCCCGACAGAAAAAGTGAACACTGAAGCTTTCTTT.

This sequence joins TRBV7-8 and TRBJ2-3; the match to TRBD1 covers 10 bases. Germline CDR1 SGHVS, CDR2 FQNEAQ. V trimming: 3 bases; J trimming: 4 bases; junction bases outside the gene matches: 7. This CDR3 region has 16 residues. This CDR3 reads CASSFPGQGRADTQYF. The CDR3 bases are TGTGCCAGCAGCTTCCCGGGACAGGGGAGGGCAGATACGCAGTATTTT.

The chain uses TRBV6-1 and TRBJ1-5; D is unclear. Trimming stripped 3 bases from V and 4 bases from J, with 10 bases between. The CDR3 extends over 14 amino acids. In germline, CDR1 is MNHNS, CDR2 SASEGT. Here the CDR3 DNA reads TGTGCCAGCAGTGAGATGGCAGTTAATCAGCCCCAGCATTTT. Translation gives CASSEMAVNQPQHF.

The V gene is TRBV6-5, the J gene TRBJ1-5; maybe TRBD1 (5 bases). Germline CDR1 is MNHEY and CDR2 is SVGAGI. Trimming removed 7 bases from V and 7 bases from J, with 14 bases in between. The CDR3 is made up of 13 amino acids. The CDR3 spells CASNQGQGQPQHF. The CDR3 DNA is TGTGCCAGCAATCAGGGTCAAGGACAGCCCCAGCATTTT.

The V and J genes are TRBV28 and TRBJ2-3, with 14 bases fitting TRBD2. The junction had 17 bases not matched to a gene; V was cut back by 6 bases and J by 6 bases. The germline V gene has CDR1 MDHEN and CDR2 SYDVKM. This CDR3 has 19 amino acids. The CDR3: CASRKGLAGVLTLTDTQYF. CDR3 DNA: TGTGCCAGCAGGAAGGGACTAGCGGGGGTCTTAACGCTAACTGATACGCAGTATTTT.

The rearrangement links TRBV14 to TRBJ2-1, with D hard to call. Trimming stripped 3 bases from V and 9 bases from J, with 15 bases between. CDR1 is SGHDN, CDR2 FVKESK, per germline. The CDR3 length is 14 residues. The CDR3 bases are TGTGCCAGCAGCCACGCGTCCCTGGCAGGTGAGCAGTTCTTC. Protein product: CASSHASLAGEQFF. The full variable domain, its missing parts supplied by reference TRBV14 and TRBJ2-1, is EAGVTQFPSHSVIEKGQTVTLRCDPISGHDNLYWYRRVMGKEIKFLLHFVKESKQDESGMPNNRFLAERTGGTYSTLKVQPAELEDSGVYFCASSHASLAGEQFFGPGTRLTVL.

This clone was detected only a few times. J is TRBJ2-7 and V is TRBV30, with 8 bases that match TRBD1. CDR1 is GTSNPN and CDR2 is SVGIG in the germline V gene (reference sequence). This CDR3 is 15 amino acids long. Trimming took 2 bases from V and 3 from J; bases not matched to a gene: 9. The CDR3, as DNA: TGTGCCTGGAGTCCCTGGACAGGGAGTAGCTACGAGCAGTACTTC. Translation gives CAWSPWTGSSYEQYF.

This rearrangement joins TRBV12-1 to TRBJ2-3; the DNA was not used to check the table's D call, TRBD2. TRBV12-1 is flagged as a pseudogene. The CDR3 contains 17 residues. CDR3 region: CASSQGLAGPYGVWQYF. CDR3 nucleotide sequence: TGTGCCAGCAGCCAAGGACTAGCGGGGCCCTACGGGGTGTGGCAGTATTTT.

The CDR3 region has the DNA TGCGCCAGCAGAATTAGCGGGGGTCGCTACAATGAGCAGTTCTTC. Encoded protein: CASRISGGRYNEQFF. The V gene is TRBV5-1, the J gene TRBJ2-1, with 9 bases aligning to TRBD2. Germline CDR1 reads SGHRS; CDR2 reads YFSETQ. With 5 bases clipped from V and 3 bases from J, the junction kept 6 bases outside the gene matches. The CDR3 extends over 15 amino acids.

This chain joins TRBV6-1 and TRBJ2-7, with TRBD1 identical over 11 bases. V shed 6 bases and J 1 base; nucleotides not matched to a gene: 5. CDR3 length equals 15 residues. Germline V gene data show CDR1 as MNHNS and CDR2 as SASEGT. CDR3 coding DNA: TGTGCCAGCAGAGAACGGGACAGGGGGTCCTACGAGCAGTACTTC. Residues: CASRERDRGSYEQYF.

The chain employs TRBV10-3 and TRBJ2-2, with D possibly matching TRBD1 (7 bases). The CDR3 consists of 17 residues. The V end lost 3 bases, the J end lost 6 bases, and 20 bases lay between the germline ends. Germline CDR1 reads ENHRY; CDR2 reads SYGVKD. CDR3 protein: CAISDGGTVRSAGELFF. The CDR3 nucleotides are TGTGCCATCAGTGATGGAGGGACAGTAAGGTCGGCCGGGGAGCTGTTTTTT.

The rearrangement joins TRBV19 to TRBJ2-7, with 11 bases identical to TRBD2. V gave up 2 bases and J gave up 3 bases; unmatched junction bases: 3. The CDR3 is 15 residues long. Germline CDR1 reads LNHDA; CDR2 reads SQIVND (reference sequence). The CDR3 DNA reads as TGTGCCAGTAGTATATTACTAGCGGGGGACTACGAGCAGTACTTC. It yields the protein CASSILLAGDYEQYF.

This clone came up a few times. This sequence joins TRBV6-5 and TRBJ1-1; the D gene is possibly TRBD1 (6 bases). Germline V gives CDR1 MNHEY, CDR2 SVGAGI. The CDR3 is 13 amino acids. The V gene lost 7 bases and the J gene lost 4 bases, with 13 bases spanning the gap. CDR3 sequence: CASKPGHSTEAFF. The CDR3 DNA follows: TGTGCCAGCAAACCGGGACACTCCACTGAAGCTTTCTTT.

J is TRBJ2-1 and V is TRBV27; D may be TRBD1 (6 bases). Germline V CDR1 and CDR2: MNHEY, SMNVEV (reference sequence). V shed 3 bases and J shed 9 bases, with 12 bases lying between them. This CDR3 has 13 amino acids. Here the CDR3 reads CASSFYRVSEQFF. The CDR3 coding sequence is TGTGCCAGCAGTTTTTACAGGGTTAGTGAGCAGTTCTTC.

This clone was recorded only once. The CDR3 DNA follows: TGTGCCAGCTGGACTGGATCTACTAATGAAAAACTGTTTTTT. Translated: CASWTGSTNEKLFF. The gene calls are TRBV2 and TRBJ1-4; D unclear. The CDR3 is 14 amino acids. From germline, CDR1 is SNHLY and CDR2 FYNNEI. Trimming removed 8 bases at V and 2 bases at J, with 12 bases between.

This clone showed up just once. The chain couples TRBV6-6 to TRBJ1-4, with D tentatively TRBD1 (5 bases). The CDR3 runs to 16 residues. Looked up from germline, CDR1 is MNHNY and CDR2 is SVGAGI (reference sequence). V lost 2 bases, J lost 0 bases, and 10 bases lay in between. Written as DNA, the CDR3 is TGTGCCAGCAGTTACGACAGCGCCGCAACTAATGAAAAACTGTTTTTT. This codes for CASSYDSAATNEKLFF.

CDR3 coding DNA: TGTGCCAGCAGGCTTGAAGGGGCTAATGAAAAACTGTTTTTT. Its protein product is CASRLEGANEKLFF. The chain is built from TRBV6-1 and TRBJ1-4; possibly TRBD1 for D (5 bases). This CDR3 has 14 amino acids. Trimming cost V 6 bases and J 3 bases, with 11 bases left between them. Germline V gene data show CDR1 as MNHNS and CDR2 as SASEGT.

This rearrangement joins TRBV9 to TRBJ1-6; 8 nucleotides agree with TRBD1. Germline V gene lookup returns CDR1 SGDLS and CDR2 YYNGEE. The length of the CDR3 is 14 residues. V lost 1 base to trimming and J lost 9 bases; unmatched junction nucleotides: 3. Written as DNA, the CDR3 is TGTGCCAGCAGCGTATCTCAGGGGGCTTCACCCCTCCACTTT. Translating gives CASSVSQGASPLHF.

The rearrangement uses TRBV10-3 and TRBJ2-1; 7 bases line up with TRBD2. V shed 2 bases and J 1 base; nucleotides not matched to a gene: 5. Germline CDR1 is ENHRY and CDR2 is SYGVKD. The CDR3 is made up of 16 amino acids. The DNA of the CDR3 is TGTGCCATCAGTGAGCCGAGAGCGGGGTCCTACAATGAGCAGTTCTTC. Translated: CAISEPRAGSYNEQFF.

The chain employs TRBV30 and TRBJ2-7; D perhaps matches TRBD1 (5 bases). This CDR3 is 13 amino acids long. Germline V gene sequence: CDR1 GTSNPN, CDR2 SVGIG (reference sequence). The ends were cut back, 0 bases at V and 5 bases at J, with 11 bases in the middle. In DNA, the CDR3 is TGTGCCTGGAGTGTTCAGGGCTGGAACGAGCAGTACTTC. This sequence encodes CAWSVQGWNEQYF.

CDR3 coding DNA: TGCGCCAGCAGCCCCCAGACGACAGCGAACACTGAAGCTTTCTTT. It is translated as CASSPQTTANTEAFF. V is TRBV5-1 and J is TRBJ1-1; D might be TRBD1 (5 bases). Germline V gene data show CDR1 as SGHRS and CDR2 as YFSETQ. The CDR3 covers 15 residues. Trimming pared 4 bases from V and 1 base from J, leaving 14 bases between.

This chain links TRBV5-4 with TRBJ1-1, with TRBD1 identical over 7 bases. The CDR3 contains 13 residues. The V gene end was trimmed by 4 bases and the J gene end by 5 bases; junction bases not matched to a gene: 5. The germline CDR1 and CDR2 sequences are SGHNT and YYREEE (reference sequence). CDR3 region: CASSEGTVTEAFF. CDR3 sequence (DNA): TGTGCCAGCAGCGAAGGGACAGTGACTGAAGCTTTCTTT.

The chain links TRBV27 to TRBJ2-7, with TRBD1 matching over 9 bases. The V gene's germline CDR1 is MNHEY and CDR2 SMNVEV (reference sequence). The CDR3 runs to 15 residues. Germline trimming cut 4 bases from V and 7 bases from J; bases unmatched to any gene: 11. CDR3: CASSSVTGGAREQYF. CDR3 DNA sequence: TGTGCCAGCAGTTCCGTGACAGGGGGGGCGCGTGAGCAGTACTTC.

This chain joins TRBV19 and TRBJ2-3, with 10 bases fitting TRBD2. Germline CDR1 LNHDA, CDR2 SQIVND (reference sequence). V lost 4 bases to trimming and J lost 6 bases; unmatched junction nucleotides: 4. This CDR3 region has 14 residues. In DNA, the CDR3 is TGTGCCAGTAGTACTAGCGGGGGAGTGGATACGCAGTATTTT. Translating gives CASSTSGGVDTQYF.